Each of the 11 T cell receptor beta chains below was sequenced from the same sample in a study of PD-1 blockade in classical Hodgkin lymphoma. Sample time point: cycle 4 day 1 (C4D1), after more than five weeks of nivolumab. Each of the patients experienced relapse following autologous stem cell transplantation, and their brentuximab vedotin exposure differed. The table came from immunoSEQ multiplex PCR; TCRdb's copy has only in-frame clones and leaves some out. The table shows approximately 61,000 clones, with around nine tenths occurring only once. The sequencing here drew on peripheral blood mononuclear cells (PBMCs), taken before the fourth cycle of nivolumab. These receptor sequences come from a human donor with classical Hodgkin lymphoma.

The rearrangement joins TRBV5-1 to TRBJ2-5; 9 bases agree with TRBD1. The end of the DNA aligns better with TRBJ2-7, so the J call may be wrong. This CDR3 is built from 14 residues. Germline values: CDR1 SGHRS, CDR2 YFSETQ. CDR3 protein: CASSSGQGSDEQYF. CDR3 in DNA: TGCGCCAGCAGCTCGGGACAGGGTAGTGACGAGCAGTACTTC.

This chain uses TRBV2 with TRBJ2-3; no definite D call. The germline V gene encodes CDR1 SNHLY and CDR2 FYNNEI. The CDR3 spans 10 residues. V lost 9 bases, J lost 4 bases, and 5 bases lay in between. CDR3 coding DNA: TGTGCCAGTGCGGCAGATACGCAGTATTTT. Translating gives CASAADTQYF.

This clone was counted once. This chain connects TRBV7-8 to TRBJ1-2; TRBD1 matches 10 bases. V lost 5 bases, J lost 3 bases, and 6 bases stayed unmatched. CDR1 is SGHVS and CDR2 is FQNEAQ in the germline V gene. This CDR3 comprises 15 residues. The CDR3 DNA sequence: TGTGCCAGCAGCCGTTCCGGGACAGGGGACTATGGCTACACCTTC. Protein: CASSRSGTGDYGYTF.

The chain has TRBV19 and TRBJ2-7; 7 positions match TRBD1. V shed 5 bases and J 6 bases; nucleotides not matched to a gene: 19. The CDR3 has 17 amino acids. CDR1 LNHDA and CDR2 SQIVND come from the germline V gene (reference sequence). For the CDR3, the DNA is TGTGCCAGTAGTCTTCGACAGGGTTTTATGGGAGAGAGCGAGCAGTACTTC. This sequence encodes CASSLRQGFMGESEQYF.

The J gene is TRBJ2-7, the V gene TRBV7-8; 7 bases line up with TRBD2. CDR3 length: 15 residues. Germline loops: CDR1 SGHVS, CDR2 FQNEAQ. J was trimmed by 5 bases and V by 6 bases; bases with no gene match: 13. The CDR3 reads CASSNGAGAGNEQYF. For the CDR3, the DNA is TGTGCCAGCAGTAACGGCGCAGGAGCGGGGAACGAGCAGTACTTC.

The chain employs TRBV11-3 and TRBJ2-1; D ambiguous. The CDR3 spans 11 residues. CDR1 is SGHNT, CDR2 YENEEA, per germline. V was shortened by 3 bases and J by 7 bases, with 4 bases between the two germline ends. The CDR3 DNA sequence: TGTGCCAGCAGCTTCCGGAATGAGCAGTTCTTC. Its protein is CASSFRNEQFF.

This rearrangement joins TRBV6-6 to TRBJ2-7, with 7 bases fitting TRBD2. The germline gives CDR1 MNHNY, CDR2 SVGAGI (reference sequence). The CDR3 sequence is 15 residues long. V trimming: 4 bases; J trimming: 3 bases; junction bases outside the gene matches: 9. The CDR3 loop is CASSSTNGGNYEQYF. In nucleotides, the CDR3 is TGTGCCAGCAGTTCCACGAACGGGGGGAACTACGAGCAGTACTTC.

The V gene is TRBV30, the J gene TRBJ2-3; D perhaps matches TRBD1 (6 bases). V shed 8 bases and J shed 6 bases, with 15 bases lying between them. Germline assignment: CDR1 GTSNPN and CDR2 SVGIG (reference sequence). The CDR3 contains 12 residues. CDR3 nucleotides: TGTGCCCAGGACAGTGGGTGGGATACGCAGTATTTT. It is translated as CAQDSGWDTQYF.

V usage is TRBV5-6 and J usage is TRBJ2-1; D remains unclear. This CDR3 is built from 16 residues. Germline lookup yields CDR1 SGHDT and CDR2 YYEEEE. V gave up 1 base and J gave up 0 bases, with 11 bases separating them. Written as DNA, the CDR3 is TGTGCCAGCAGCTTGATTCAAAGCGTCTCCTACAATGAGCAGTTCTTC. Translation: CASSLIQSVSYNEQFF. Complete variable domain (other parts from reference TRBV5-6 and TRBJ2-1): DAGVTQSPTHLIKTRGQQVTLRCSPKSGHDTVSWYQQALGQGPQFIFQYYEEEERQRGNFPDRFSGHQFPNYSSELNVNALLLGDSALYLCASSLIQSVSYNEQFFGPGTRLTVL.

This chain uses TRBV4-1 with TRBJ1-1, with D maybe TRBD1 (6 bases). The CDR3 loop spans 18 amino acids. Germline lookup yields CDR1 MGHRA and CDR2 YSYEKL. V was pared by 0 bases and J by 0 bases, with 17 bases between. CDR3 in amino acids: CASSQDTGRLSMNTEAFF. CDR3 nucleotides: TGCGCCAGCAGCCAAGATACAGGGCGATTGTCGATGAACACTGAAGCTTTCTTT.

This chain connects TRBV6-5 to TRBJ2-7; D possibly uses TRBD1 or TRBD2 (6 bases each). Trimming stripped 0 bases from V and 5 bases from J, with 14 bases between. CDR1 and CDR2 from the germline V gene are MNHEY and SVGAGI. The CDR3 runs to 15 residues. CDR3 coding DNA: TGTGCCAGCAGTTACTCGACATCGGGGGCCCACGAGCAGTACTTC. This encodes CASSYSTSGAHEQYF.